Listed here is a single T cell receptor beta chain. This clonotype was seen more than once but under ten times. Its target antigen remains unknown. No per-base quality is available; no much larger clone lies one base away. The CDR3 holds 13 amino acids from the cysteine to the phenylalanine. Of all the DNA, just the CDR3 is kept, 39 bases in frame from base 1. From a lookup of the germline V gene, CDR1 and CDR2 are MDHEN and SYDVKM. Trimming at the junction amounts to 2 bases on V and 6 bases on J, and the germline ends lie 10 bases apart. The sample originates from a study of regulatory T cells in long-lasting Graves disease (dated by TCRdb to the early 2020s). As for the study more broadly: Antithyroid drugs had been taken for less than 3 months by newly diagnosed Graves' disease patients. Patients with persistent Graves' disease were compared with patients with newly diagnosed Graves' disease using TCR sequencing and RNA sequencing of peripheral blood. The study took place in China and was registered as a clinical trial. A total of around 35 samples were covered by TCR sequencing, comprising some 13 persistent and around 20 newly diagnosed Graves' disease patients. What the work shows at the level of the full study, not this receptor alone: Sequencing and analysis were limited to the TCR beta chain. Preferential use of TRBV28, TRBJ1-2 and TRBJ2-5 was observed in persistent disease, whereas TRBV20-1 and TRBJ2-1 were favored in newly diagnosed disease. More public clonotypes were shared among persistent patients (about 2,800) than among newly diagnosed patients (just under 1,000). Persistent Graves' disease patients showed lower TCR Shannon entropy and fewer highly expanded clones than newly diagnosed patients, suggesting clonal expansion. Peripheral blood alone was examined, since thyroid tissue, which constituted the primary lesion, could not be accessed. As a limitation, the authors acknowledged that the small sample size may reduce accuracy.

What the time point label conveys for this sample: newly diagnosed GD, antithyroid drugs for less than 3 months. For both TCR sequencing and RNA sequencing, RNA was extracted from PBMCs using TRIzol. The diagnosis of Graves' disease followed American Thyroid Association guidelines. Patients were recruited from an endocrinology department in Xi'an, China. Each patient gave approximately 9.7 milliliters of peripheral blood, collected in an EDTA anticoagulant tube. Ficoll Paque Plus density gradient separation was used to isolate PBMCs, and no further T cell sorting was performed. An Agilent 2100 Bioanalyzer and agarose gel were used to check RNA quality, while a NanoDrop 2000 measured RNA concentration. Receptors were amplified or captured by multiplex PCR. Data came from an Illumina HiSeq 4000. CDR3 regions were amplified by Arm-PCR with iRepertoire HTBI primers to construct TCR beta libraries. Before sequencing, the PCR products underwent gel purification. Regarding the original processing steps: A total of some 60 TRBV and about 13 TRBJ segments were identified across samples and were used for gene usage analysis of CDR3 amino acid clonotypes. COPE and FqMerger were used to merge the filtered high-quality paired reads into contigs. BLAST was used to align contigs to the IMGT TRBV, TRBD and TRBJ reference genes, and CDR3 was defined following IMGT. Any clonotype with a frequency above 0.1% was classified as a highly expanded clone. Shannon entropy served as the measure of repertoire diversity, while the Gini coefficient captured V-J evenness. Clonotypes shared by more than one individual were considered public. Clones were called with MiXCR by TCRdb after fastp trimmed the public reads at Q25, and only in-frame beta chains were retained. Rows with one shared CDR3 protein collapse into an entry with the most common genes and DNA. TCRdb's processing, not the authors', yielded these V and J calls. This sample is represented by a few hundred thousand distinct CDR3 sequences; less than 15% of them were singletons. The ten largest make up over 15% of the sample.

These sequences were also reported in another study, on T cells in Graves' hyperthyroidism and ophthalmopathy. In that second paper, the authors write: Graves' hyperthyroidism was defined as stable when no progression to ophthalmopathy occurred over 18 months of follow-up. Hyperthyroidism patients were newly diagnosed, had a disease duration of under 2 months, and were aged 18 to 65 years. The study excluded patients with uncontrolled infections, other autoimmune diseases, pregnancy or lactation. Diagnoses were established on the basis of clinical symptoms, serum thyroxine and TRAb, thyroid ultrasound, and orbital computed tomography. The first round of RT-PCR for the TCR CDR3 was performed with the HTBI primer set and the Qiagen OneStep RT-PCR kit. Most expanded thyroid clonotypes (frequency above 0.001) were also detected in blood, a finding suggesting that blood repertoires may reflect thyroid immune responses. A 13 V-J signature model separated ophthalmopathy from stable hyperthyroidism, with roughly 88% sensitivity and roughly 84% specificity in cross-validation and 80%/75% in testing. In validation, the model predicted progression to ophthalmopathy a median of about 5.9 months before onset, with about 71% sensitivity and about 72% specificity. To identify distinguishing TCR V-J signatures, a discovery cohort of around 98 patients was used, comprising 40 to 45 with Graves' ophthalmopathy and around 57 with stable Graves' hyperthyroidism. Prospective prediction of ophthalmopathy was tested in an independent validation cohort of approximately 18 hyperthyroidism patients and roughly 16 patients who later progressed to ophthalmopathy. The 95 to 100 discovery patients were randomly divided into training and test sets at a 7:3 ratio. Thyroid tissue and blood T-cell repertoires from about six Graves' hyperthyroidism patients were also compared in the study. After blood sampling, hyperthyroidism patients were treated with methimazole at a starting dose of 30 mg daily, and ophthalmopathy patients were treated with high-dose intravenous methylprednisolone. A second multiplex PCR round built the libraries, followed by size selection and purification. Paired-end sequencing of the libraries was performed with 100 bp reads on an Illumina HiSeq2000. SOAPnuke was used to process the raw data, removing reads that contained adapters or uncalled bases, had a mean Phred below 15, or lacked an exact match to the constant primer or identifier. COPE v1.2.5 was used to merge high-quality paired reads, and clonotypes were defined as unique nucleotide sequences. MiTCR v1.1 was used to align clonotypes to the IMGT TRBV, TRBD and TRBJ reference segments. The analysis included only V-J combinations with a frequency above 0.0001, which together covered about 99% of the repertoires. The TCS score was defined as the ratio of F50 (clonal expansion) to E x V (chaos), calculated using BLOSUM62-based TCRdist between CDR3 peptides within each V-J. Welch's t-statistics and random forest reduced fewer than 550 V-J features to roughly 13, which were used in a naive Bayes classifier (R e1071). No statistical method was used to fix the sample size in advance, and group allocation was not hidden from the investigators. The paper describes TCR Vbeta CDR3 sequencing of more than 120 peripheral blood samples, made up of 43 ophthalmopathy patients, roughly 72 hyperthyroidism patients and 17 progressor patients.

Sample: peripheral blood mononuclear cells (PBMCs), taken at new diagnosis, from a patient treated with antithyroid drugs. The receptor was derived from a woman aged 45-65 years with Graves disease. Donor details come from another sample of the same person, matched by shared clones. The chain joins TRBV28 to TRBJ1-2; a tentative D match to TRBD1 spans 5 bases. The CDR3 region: CASSLIVRDGYTF. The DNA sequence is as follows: TGTGCCAGCAGTTTAATCGTCAGGGATGGCTACACCTTC.